The 25 T cell receptor beta chains listed next were all sequenced from one sample in a study of TET2 disruption in CD19-targeted CAR T cells. This table comes from immunoSEQ multiplex PCR, and its TCRdb copy is limited to in-frame clones, with some not included. The repertoire table contains 25,000 to 30,000 clones. These receptors are not linked to any known antigen. Treatment described: autologous CTL019 cells: CD19 CAR with 4-1BB and CD3 zeta domains. Material: CD8- CAR+ T cells sorted from cultured blood T cells, obtained for CD19 CAR T cell therapy. Subset defined: CD8-negative CAR-positive T cells from the infusion product. The receptors were gathered from a man aged 65-85 years with chronic lymphocytic leukemia.

For this clone: The read stops 3 residues short of the end of the CDR3; the missing end is completed from the germline J gene. V gene TRBV18 combines with J gene TRBJ2-2, with TRBD2 matching over 8 bases. Germline V gene data show CDR1 as KGHSH and CDR2 as LQKENI. The CDR3 totals 19 residues. Trimming at V came to 3 bases and at J to 0 bases, leaving 12 bases not matched to a gene. The CDR3 protein is CASSPGTGGGTANTGELFF. The DNA read from the CDR3 is TGTGCCAGCTCACCGGGGACGGGGGGGGGCACTGCGAACACCGGGGAG.

Concerning this clone itself: From the germline J gene comes the end of the CDR3, since the read stops 3 residues before it. The chain links TRBV5-1 to TRBJ1-4, with a possible D match to TRBD1 (5 bases). The CDR3 is 14 residues long. Trimming removed 4 bases at V and 7 bases at J, with 14 bases between. CDR1 is SGHRS and CDR2 is YFSETQ in the germline V gene. CDR3 DNA, as far as it was read: TGCGCCAGCAGCCCCGGGGACTGGATTGAAAAA. This gives the protein CASSPGDWIEK. The entire CDR3 protein is CASSPGDWIEKLFF.

Regarding this clone: The read terminates 3 residues before the CDR3 end, so the remaining end is supplied by the germline J gene. The rearrangement joins TRBV20-1 to TRBJ1-2; 9 bases fit TRBD1. With V trimmed by 0 bases and J by 3 bases, 2 bases remained unmatched. Germline V gene data show CDR1 as DFQATT and CDR2 as SNEGSKA (reference sequence). CDR3 size: 14 residues. The CDR3 protein is CSAREGQGHYGYTF. The CDR3 bases that were read are TGCAGTGCTAGAGAGGGACAGGGCCACTATGGC.

With regard to this clone: The missing CDR3 end, 3 residues past where the read stops, is filled in from the germline J gene. In the same sample, other DNA sequences code for this CDR3. The gene calls are TRBV19 and TRBJ1-2, with D possibly matching TRBD1 (6 bases). V dropped 6 bases and J dropped 7 bases, with 15 bases sitting between them. CDR1 and CDR2 (germline): LNHDA, SQIVND (reference sequence). The CDR3 runs 13 residues. The sequenced CDR3 bases are TGTGCCAGTAGGGGGGAACAGGGTCGTGGC. Residues: CASRGEQGRG. The full CDR3 protein reads CASRGEQGRGYTF.

Worth noting for this clone: The read terminates 3 residues ahead of where the CDR3 ends, so the germline J gene completes it. V and J are TRBV6-2 or TRBV6-3 and TRBJ1-2, with D possibly TRBD1 on 6 matching bases. Germline assignment: CDR1 MNHEY and CDR2 SVGEGT. This CDR3 is built from 15 residues. The CDR3 loop is CASSLGTPTDYEYTF. The CDR3 DNA, read in part, is TGTGCCAGCAGCCTCGGGACACCGACCGACTACGAA.

Comment on this clone: The read halts 3 residues ahead of the CDR3 end, with the missing end drawn from the germline J gene. Other DNA sequences in the same sample also yield this CDR3. The chain couples TRBV29-1 to TRBJ1-2; 10 bases align to TRBD1. Germline V gene sequence: CDR1 SQVTM, CDR2 ANQGSEA. J was trimmed by 2 bases and V by 3 bases; bases with no gene match: 0. The CDR3 consists of 13 residues. The sequenced part of the CDR3 DNA is TGCAGCGTTGAGGGACAGGGGAACTATGGC. This gives the protein CSVEGQGNYG. The whole CDR3 is CSVEGQGNYGYTF.

In regard to this clone: The sequenced fragment ends 3 residues before the CDR3 boundary, so the rest is inferred from the germline J gene. The chain couples TRBV7-3 to TRBJ2-4, with D possibly matching TRBD2 (6 bases). This CDR3 is 14 amino acids long. Germline lookup yields CDR1 SGHTA and CDR2 FQGTGA. Incomplete CDR3 DNA: TGTGCCAGCAGCCCAAACTCGGGGACTTCAGGT. Protein product: CASSPNSGTSG. The complete CDR3 reads CASSPNSGTSGQYF.

Concerning this clone itself: The missing CDR3 end, 3 residues past where the read stops, is filled in from the germline J gene. This chain joins TRBV18 and TRBJ1-6, with 7 bases aligning to TRBD1. The germline V gene has CDR1 KGHSH and CDR2 LQKENI. CDR3 length: 15 residues. V gave up 4 bases and J gave up 6 bases; unmatched junction bases: 6. The sequenced CDR3 bases are TGTGCCAGCTCACTAGAGGGGGCTCCTAATTCACCC. Its protein product is CASSLEGAPNSP. The whole CDR3 sequence is CASSLEGAPNSPLHF.

About this clone: Read sequence stops 3 residues before the CDR3 end, and the germline J gene provides the missing end. The gene calls are TRBV2 and TRBJ2-7; 8 bases are a match to TRBD1. CDR3 length equals 13 residues. V lost 7 bases, J lost 3 bases, and 5 bases stayed unmatched. Germline CDR1 is SNHLY and CDR2 is FYNNEI. The sequenced part of the CDR3 DNA is TGTGCCAGCATTCTTGACAGGGGCTACGAG. Its translation is CASILDRGYE. The whole CDR3 protein is CASILDRGYEQYF.

With regard to this clone: The read terminates 3 residues before the CDR3 end, so the remaining end is supplied by the germline J gene. The chain recombines TRBV4-1 with TRBJ1-2; 10 nucleotides line up with TRBD1. Germline-derived CDR1 and CDR2 are MGHRA and YSYEKL. After removal of 3 bases from V and 4 bases from J, the junction contained 11 bases not matched to a gene. This CDR3 region has 17 residues. Incomplete CDR3 DNA: TGCGCCAGCAGCCAGGGGAGACAGGGGGCGCGGGTCTATGGC. Encoded protein: CASSQGRQGARVYG. The full CDR3 is CASSQGRQGARVYGYTF.

A remark on this clone: The read halts 3 residues ahead of the CDR3 end, with the missing end drawn from the germline J gene. Other DNA sequences in this sample translate to the same CDR3. This rearrangement joins TRBV18 to TRBJ1-3, with a tentative D call TRBD1 (5 bases). Germline-derived CDR1 and CDR2 are KGHSH and LQKENI. This CDR3 is 16 amino acids long. Trimming stripped 5 bases from V and 0 bases from J, with 14 bases between. Incomplete CDR3 DNA: TGTGCCAGCTCAGTCACACAGGAAATCTCTGGAAACACC. This translates into CASSVTQEISGNT. The complete CDR3 protein is CASSVTQEISGNTIYF.

Notes on this clone: A read error may produce the germline difference seen at one junction end. The CDR3 end is not reached by the read, which stops 3 residues before it; the germline J gene fills it in. The same CDR3 arises from other DNA sequences in this sample as well. The chain links TRBV30 to TRBJ1-2; D possibly corresponds to TRBD1 (5 bases). The CDR3 contains 15 residues. The germline gives CDR1 GTSNPN, CDR2 SVGIG (reference sequence). Partial CDR3 DNA: TGTGCCTGGAGTGTCGATCTACAGGAGAACTATGGT. Translated: CAWSVDLQENYG. The CDR3 in its entirety is CAWSVDLQENYGYTF. Full variable domain (rest looked up from reference TRBV30 and TRBJ1-2): SQTIHQWPATLVQPVGSPLSLECTVEGTSNPNLYWYRQAAGRGLQLLFYSVGIGQISSEVPQNLSASRPQDRQFILSSKKLLLSDSGFYLCAWSVDLQENYGYTFGSGTRLTVV.

On this clone itself: From the germline J gene comes the end of the CDR3, since the read stops 3 residues before it. The same CDR3 arises from other DNA sequences in this sample as well. The rearrangement joins TRBV18 to TRBJ1-2, with D maybe TRBD1 (5 bases). Germline CDR1 reads KGHSH; CDR2 reads LQKENI. The CDR3 loop spans 14 amino acids. Incomplete CDR3 DNA: TGTGCCAGCTCACCTCCGACAGTTTCCTACGAC. It is translated as CASSPPTVSYD. The CDR3 in full is CASSPPTVSYDYTF.

For this clone: Coverage ceases 3 residues before the CDR3 finishes, and the germline J gene fills in the end. The chain combines TRBV6-4 with TRBJ1-4, with D perhaps matching TRBD1 (6 bases). The CDR3 runs 14 residues. Per germline, CDR1 MRHNA and CDR2 SNTAGT. The CDR3 reads CASSFQGTNSPLFF. Incomplete CDR3 DNA: TGTGCCAGCAGTTTTCAGGGGACTAATTCACCA.

As for this clone: The CDR3 end falls 3 residues outside the read, so it is completed with the germline J gene. This chain joins TRBV19 and TRBJ2-1, with 7 bases lining up with TRBD2. J gave up 4 bases and V 3 bases, and 6 bases lay outside the gene matches. CDR1 and CDR2 from the germline V gene are LNHDA and SQIVND (reference sequence). The CDR3 runs 15 residues. The sequenced part of the CDR3 DNA is TGTGCCAGTAGTATGGGACTATCCCCTTACAATGAG. This encodes CASSMGLSPYNE. Given in full, the CDR3 is CASSMGLSPYNEQFF.

Concerning this clone: The missing CDR3 end, 3 residues past where the read stops, is filled in from the germline J gene. This sample also contains other DNA sequences that code for the same CDR3. The rearrangement uses TRBV18 and TRBJ1-3, with a tentative D call TRBD1 (6 bases). The V end lost 4 bases, the J end lost 4 bases, and 11 bases lay between the germline ends. The length of the CDR3 is 14 residues. Looked up from germline, CDR1 is KGHSH and CDR2 is LQKENI. The part of the CDR3 DNA that was read is TGTGCCAGCTCACAGCCAGGGGTCGGAAACACC. This gives the protein CASSQPGVGNT. The complete CDR3 reads CASSQPGVGNTIYF.

Regarding this clone: The read finishes 3 residues shy of the CDR3 end, and the germline J gene is used to complete it. The V gene is TRBV7-3, the J gene TRBJ2-4, with TRBD1 matching 7 bases. Germline CDR1 reads SGHTA; CDR2 reads FQGTGA. The CDR3 runs to 13 residues. The CDR3 DNA, read in part, is TGTGCCAGCAGCTCGGGACAGCTCAGCCGT. It encodes CASSSGQLSR. The whole CDR3 sequence is CASSSGQLSRQYF.

Note on this clone: The CDR3 end lies 3 residues beyond the end of the read and is filled in from the germline J gene. The chain has TRBV10-2 and TRBJ2-4, with D possibly TRBD1 on 6 matching bases. Germline CDR1 is WSHSY and CDR2 is SAAADI. The CDR3 extends over 10 amino acids. CDR3 bases read: TGCGCCACCGGACAGCATGGT. It specifies CATGQHG. The entire CDR3 protein is CATGQHGQYF.

Remarks on this clone: The read is 3 residues too short to cover the CDR3 end, so that end is filled in from the germline J gene. The rearrangement joins TRBV7-9 to TRBJ1-1; D not resolved. V was pared by 1 base and J by 1 base, with 7 bases between. CDR3 length: 14 amino acids. CDR1 is SEHNR and CDR2 is FQNEAQ in the germline V gene (reference sequence). This CDR3 is CASSLGGTNTEAFF. The covered CDR3 bases are TGTGCCAGCAGCTTAGGTGGCACGAACACTGAA. The variable domain in full, completed from reference TRBV7-9 and TRBJ1-1, reads DTGVSQNPRHKITKRGQNVTFRCDPISEHNRLYWYRQTLGQGPEFLTYFQNEAQLEKSRLLSDRFSAERPKGSFSTLEIQRTEQGDSAMYLCASSLGGTNTEAFFGQGTRLTVV.

Worth noting for this clone: The CDR3 end lies 3 residues beyond the end of the read and is filled in from the germline J gene. V is TRBV19 and J is TRBJ2-4, with D tentatively TRBD1 (6 bases). Germline loops: CDR1 LNHDA, CDR2 SQIVND (reference sequence). This CDR3 spans 14 amino acids. The covered CDR3 bases are TGTGCCAGTGGGGGCCCCCAGGAGAACTATGGT. The encoded protein is CASGGPQENYG. The full CDR3 protein reads CASGGPQENYGQYF.

With regard to this clone: One junction end disagrees with the germline gene, perhaps due to a read error. The read gets to within 3 residues of the CDR3 end, and the germline J gene fills in the rest. Other DNA variants within this sample encode the same CDR3. The chain carries TRBV29-1 and TRBJ1-3; 7 bases line up with TRBD1. Per the germline V gene, CDR1 is SQVTM and CDR2 is ANQGSEA. The CDR3 sequence is 13 residues long. The CDR3 reads CSVKGAIGNTIYF. The sequenced part of the CDR3 DNA is TGCAGCGTTAAGGGGGCGATAGGAAACACA.

On this clone: Coverage ceases 3 residues before the CDR3 finishes, and the germline J gene fills in the end. V is TRBV7-8 and J is TRBJ2-3, with 8 bases aligning to TRBD2. This CDR3 spans 17 amino acids. Per germline, CDR1 SGHVS and CDR2 FQNEAQ. Losses at the gene ends were 4 bases for V and 3 bases for J; bases not matched to a gene: 12. The part of the CDR3 DNA that was read is TGTGCCAGCAGCTCCCCCTTCGGGGGGGCACGGACAGATACG. This sequence encodes CASSSPFGGARTDT. The CDR3 in full is CASSSPFGGARTDTQYF.

With respect to this clone: Read sequence stops 3 residues before the CDR3 end, and the germline J gene provides the missing end. The rearrangement links TRBV28 to TRBJ1-1; the match to TRBD1 covers 7 bases. The CDR3 has 14 amino acids. Germline CDR1 reads MDHEN; CDR2 reads SYDVKM. V trimming: 6 bases; J trimming: 0 bases; junction bases outside the gene matches: 4. The DNA read from the CDR3 is TGTGCCAGCAGGGGGGGACAGTTGAACACTGAA. Its protein product is CASRGGQLNTE. The entire CDR3 reads CASRGGQLNTEAFF.

In regard to this clone: The sequence runs out 3 residues before the end of the CDR3; the remainder is reconstructed from the germline J gene. This rearrangement joins TRBV20-1 to TRBJ2-7; 7 bases match TRBD2. This CDR3 has 12 amino acids. Germline V gives CDR1 DFQATT, CDR2 SNEGSKA (reference sequence). The ends lost 7 bases at V and 0 bases at J; junction bases unmatched: 3. CDR3 sequence: CSGRGSSYEQYF. CDR3 bases read: TGCAGTGGGCGGGGGAGCTCCTACGAG.

As concerns this clone: The read finishes 3 residues shy of the CDR3 end, and the germline J gene is used to complete it. This rearrangement joins TRBV12-3 or TRBV12-4 to TRBJ2-3; 11 positions match TRBD2. The trim removed 1 base at V and 6 bases at J, leaving 9 bases unmatched. The CDR3 length is 17 residues. The DNA read from the CDR3 is TGTGCCAGCAGTTTAGGGACTAGCGGGCGGGGGGCCGATACG. This translates into CASSLGTSGRGADT. From start to end, the CDR3 is CASSLGTSGRGADTQYF.